A single sample is the source of the 8 T cell receptor beta chains below, sequenced in a study of T cell responses to AZD1222 COVID-19 vaccine. Assay: immunoSEQ multiplex PCR; the TCRdb copy retains only in-frame clones and omits some. Here the sample spans roughly 150,000 clones, 90% being singletons. Sequenced here: peripheral blood, sampled 28 days after the second AZD1222 dose. The origin of the receptors is an adult who received the AZD1222 COVID-19 vaccine.

This chain uses TRBV4-2 with TRBJ1-4; possibly TRBD1 for D (6 bases). The germline CDR1 and CDR2 sequences are LGHNA and YNFKEQ. CDR3 size: 17 residues. Trimming removed 0 bases from V and 5 bases from J, with 16 bases in between. In nucleotides, the CDR3 is TGTGCCAGCAGCCAAGATCAGGGGACGGCCAGAAATGAAAAACTGTTTTTT. Translation gives CASSQDQGTARNEKLFF.

The chain combines TRBV11-3 with TRBJ2-2, with 8 bases that match TRBD2. CDR3 length: 15 amino acids. Looked up from germline, CDR1 is SGHNT and CDR2 is YENEEA. J was trimmed by 5 bases and V by 5 bases; bases with no gene match: 7. The CDR3 here is CASSPRGLGTGELFF. The CDR3 region has the DNA TGTGCCAGCAGCCCCCGGGGACTAGGGACCGGGGAGCTGTTTTTT.

As regards this clone: The junction shows a germline mismatch at one end, possibly a read error. The CDR3 sequence: CASSLGGGPYNEQFF. The DNA for the CDR3 is TGTGCTAGCAGCTTGGGGGGAGGGCCCTACAATGAGCAGTTCTTC. The chain employs TRBV7-7 and TRBJ2-1; TRBD2 agrees at 7 bases. CDR1 is SSHAT and CDR2 is FNYEAQ in the germline V gene (reference sequence). The CDR3 has 15 residues.

Concerning this clone itself: The sample contains more than one DNA sequence encoding this CDR3. This rearrangement joins TRBV2 to TRBJ1-1; D unresolved. V lost 5 bases and J lost 2, with 9 bases in between. This CDR3 has 13 amino acids. In germline, CDR1 is SNHLY, CDR2 FYNNEI. DNA of the CDR3: TGTGCCAGCAGTCGAGAGAGTAACACTGAAGCTTTCTTT. Protein sequence: CASSRESNTEAFF.

V and J are TRBV6-2 or TRBV6-3 and TRBJ1-1; 11 nucleotides match TRBD1. Germline CDR1 is MNHEY and CDR2 is SVGEGT. The J segment lost 4 bases and the V segment lost 4 bases, leaving 8 bases of the junction unmatched. The CDR3 is 16 residues long. DNA for the CDR3: TGTGCCAGCAGTTCAGTGCCCGGGACAGGGGGCACTGAAGCTTTCTTT. Translating gives CASSSVPGTGGTEAFF.

The chain links TRBV4-1 to TRBJ1-6; D ambiguous. The CDR3 runs to 14 residues. V was clipped by 0 bases and J by 6 bases, with 6 bases between them. Per germline, CDR1 MGHRA and CDR2 YSYEKL. Here the CDR3 reads CASSQDRLNSPLHF. As DNA, the CDR3 is TGCGCCAGCAGCCAAGATCGACTTAATTCACCCCTCCACTTT.

This chain uses TRBV21-1 with TRBJ2-7; the table gives TRBD2 as D, unverified against the DNA. TRBV21-1 is shown as a pseudogene. The CDR3 loop spans 14 amino acids. This CDR3 is CASTRDPLSYEQYF. The DNA of the CDR3 is TGTGCCAGCACCCGGGATCCTCTCTCCTACGAGCAGTACTTC.

This clone was counted a single time. CDR3 amino acids: CASSSEEYSGYTF. The DNA of the CDR3 is TGTGCCAGCAGTTCGGAGGAGTACTCTGGCTACACCTTC. The chain has TRBV6-5 and TRBJ1-2; D is uncertain. The germline V gene encodes CDR1 MNHEY and CDR2 SVGAGI. The V end was cut by 4 bases, the J end by 7 bases, with 13 bases between. This CDR3 has 13 amino acids.